One sample yielded the 32 T cell receptor beta chains listed below, sequenced in a study of control samples from healthy donors and cancer patients. Some clones are missing from TCRdb's copy, which holds only in-frame ones; the method was immunoSEQ multiplex PCR. The table lists some 130,000 clones, about 91% of them singletons. What was sequenced was blood. These receptors all come from a man between 40 and 49 years old in good health.

CDR3 region: CASSLLRGQTRNEQFF. CDR3 DNA sequence: TGTGCCAGCAGTTTATTAAGGGGACAAACCCGGAATGAGCAGTTCTTC. The rearrangement links TRBV27 to TRBJ2-1, with a possible D match to TRBD1 (6 bases). The CDR3 loop spans 16 amino acids. V lost 1 base, J lost 7 bases, and 17 bases lay in between. CDR1 is MNHEY and CDR2 is SMNVEV in the germline V gene (reference sequence).

As DNA, the CDR3 is TGTGCCAGCAGTTATCGGCCGGGACAGAGATATAATTCACCCCTCCACTTT. Amino acids: CASSYRPGQRYNSPLHF. The rearrangement uses TRBV6-2 or TRBV6-3 and TRBJ1-6, with 7 bases that match TRBD1. Germline values: CDR1 MNHEY, CDR2 SVGEGT. The CDR3 runs 17 residues. The V and J ends lost 3 bases and 4 bases, in that order; junction bases with no gene match: 9.

The genes are TRBV5-1 and TRBJ2-1; possible D gene TRBD2, 5 bases. V lost 2 bases, J lost 8 bases, and 11 bases lay in between. This CDR3 spans 13 amino acids. Per germline, CDR1 SGHRS and CDR2 YFSETQ. The CDR3 region has the DNA TGCGCCAGCAGCTTCGGCCCCGGGGATGAGCAGTTCTTC. Its translation: CASSFGPGDEQFF.

This clone was counted once. This sequence joins TRBV5-4 and TRBJ1-1; 8 bases are a match to TRBD1. The CDR3 runs 14 residues. After removal of 3 bases from V and 2 bases from J, the junction contained 3 bases not matched to a gene. Looked up from germline, CDR1 is SGHNT and CDR2 is YYREEE (reference sequence). CDR3 loop: CASSSGQGNTEAFF. DNA of the CDR3: TGTGCCAGCAGCTCTGGACAGGGCAACACTGAAGCTTTCTTT.

This clone was picked up one time. The gene calls are TRBV6-5 and TRBJ1-2; TRBD1 might be the D (5 bases). This CDR3 region has 12 residues. Looked up from germline, CDR1 is MNHEY and CDR2 is SVGAGI. V was pared by 2 bases and J by 7 bases, with 8 bases between. The CDR3 nucleotides are TGTGCCAGCAGTTACAGGGGTGGTGGCTACACCTTC. Translated, it gives CASSYRGGGYTF.

This chain uses TRBV7-9 with TRBJ1-1, with D possibly TRBD1 on 6 matching bases. The germline CDR1 and CDR2 sequences are SEHNR and FQNEAQ (reference sequence). The CDR3 is made up of 12 amino acids. With 5 bases removed from V and 4 bases from J, the gap between germline ends came to 8 bases. CDR3 bases: TGTGCCAGCAGCAGGGGGAGCACTGAAGCTTTCTTT. Protein product: CASSRGSTEAFF.

V and J are TRBV2 and TRBJ1-5; D ambiguous. The CDR3 loop spans 15 amino acids. V lost 2 bases and J lost 2, with 10 bases in between. From germline, CDR1 is SNHLY and CDR2 FYNNEI. The CDR3 DNA reads TGTGCCAGCAGTGAATCGGGAAGGGGCAATCAGCCCCAGCATTTT. Its protein is CASSESGRGNQPQHF. The full variable domain, with the rest looked up from reference TRBV2 and TRBJ1-5, is EPEVTQTPSHQVTQMGQEVILRCVPISNHLYFYWYRQILGQKVEFLVSFYNNEISEKSEIFDDQFSVERPDGSNFTLKIRSTKLEDSAMYFCASSESGRGNQPQHFGDGTRLSIL.

V gene TRBV27 combines with J gene TRBJ1-2; D possibly corresponds to TRBD1 (5 bases). Trimming took off 4 bases at V and 6 bases at J, with 15 bases between the two ends. The CDR3 length is 14 residues. CDR1 MNHEY and CDR2 SMNVEV come from the germline V gene (reference sequence). The DNA for the CDR3 is TGTGCCAGCAGTTCCTACTGGGGGTCGGATGGCTACACCTTC. Translated: CASSSYWGSDGYTF.

This chain connects TRBV2 to TRBJ1-1; D gene unclear. Deletions cut 2 bases from V and 4 bases from J, with 8 bases between. The CDR3 covers 13 residues. Germline values: CDR1 SNHLY, CDR2 FYNNEI. CDR3 coding DNA: TGTGCCAGCAGTGAATGGCAGTTCACTGAAGCTTTCTTT. Translated: CASSEWQFTEAFF.

The chain combines TRBV24-1 with TRBJ2-2; tentative D call: TRBD1 (6 bases). Trimming shortened V by 9 bases and J by 3 bases, and 10 bases separated the two germline ends. In germline, CDR1 is KGHDR, CDR2 SFDVKD. The CDR3 is 13 amino acids. CDR3 bases: TGTGCCACCGGTTACAGGGACACCGGGGAGCTGTTTTTT. Translation: CATGYRDTGELFF.

The chain recombines TRBV14 with TRBJ1-5; the match to TRBD1 covers 10 bases. The CDR3 is made up of 15 amino acids. The germline gives CDR1 SGHDN, CDR2 FVKESK. V lost 4 bases to trimming and J lost 1 base; unmatched junction nucleotides: 1. CDR3 nucleotides: TGTGCCAGCAGCCTGGGACAGGGGAGCAATCAGCCCCAGCATTTT. This translates into CASSLGQGSNQPQHF.

V gene TRBV11-3 combines with J gene TRBJ1-2; TRBD1 might be the D (6 bases). The CDR3 runs 16 residues. CDR1 and CDR2 from the germline V gene are SGHNT and YENEEA. V was trimmed by 7 bases and J by 0 bases, leaving 18 bases between them. Here the CDR3 reads CASNKGGQQANYGYTF. CDR3 coding DNA: TGTGCCAGCAACAAAGGGGGACAACAAGCTAACTATGGCTACACCTTC.

The rearrangement uses TRBV11-3 and TRBJ2-3; 7 bases match TRBD2. V lost 1 base to trimming and J lost 0 bases; unmatched junction nucleotides: 4. The CDR3 has 16 residues. The germline CDR1 and CDR2 sequences are SGHNT and YENEEA. CDR3 sequence: CASSLGLAASTDTQYF. CDR3 bases: TGTGCCAGCAGCTTAGGCCTAGCGGCTAGCACAGATACGCAGTATTTT.

The chain employs TRBV5-6 and TRBJ1-5; TRBD1 matches 9 bases. The CDR3 length is 19 residues. Germline CDR1 and CDR2: SGHDT and YYEEEE. J was trimmed by 0 bases and V by 1 base; bases with no gene match: 11. The DNA for the CDR3 is TGTGCCAGCAGCTTGCGACGGACAGGGGCTCTCACTAGCAATCAGCCCCAGCATTTT. Encoded protein: CASSLRRTGALTSNQPQHF. The whole variable domain, filled in from reference TRBV5-6 and TRBJ1-5, reads DAGVTQSPTHLIKTRGQQVTLRCSPKSGHDTVSWYQQALGQGPQFIFQYYEEEERQRGNFPDRFSGHQFPNYSSELNVNALLLGDSALYLCASSLRRTGALTSNQPQHFGDGTRLSIL.

The sample holds one count of this clone. V usage is TRBV25-1 and J usage is TRBJ1-5; the match to TRBD1 covers 9 bases. Germline V CDR1 and CDR2: MGHDK, SYGVNS. V shed 3 bases and J 2 bases; nucleotides not matched to a gene: 2. The CDR3 extends over 15 amino acids. The chain's CDR3 is CASSETGGGNQPQHF. The CDR3 DNA reads TGTGCCAGCAGTGAGACAGGGGGGGGCAATCAGCCCCAGCATTTT. The full variable domain, rest sourced from reference TRBV25-1 and TRBJ1-5, is EADIYQTPRYLVIGTGKKITLECSQTMGHDKMYWYQQDPGMELHLIHYSYGVNSTEKGDLSSESTVSRIRTEHFPLTLESARPSHTSQYLCASSETGGGNQPQHFGDGTRLSIL.

This clone was recorded many times. V is TRBV13 and J is TRBJ2-2; tentatively, D is TRBD1 (6 bases). The germline gives CDR1 PRHDT, CDR2 FYEKMQ (reference sequence). The CDR3 extends over 19 amino acids. Trimming pared 2 bases from V and 3 bases from J, leaving 22 bases between. CDR3 nucleotide sequence: TGTGCCAGCAGCTTAAATCATCTAGGGGGACGGCTGGACACCGGGGAGCTGTTTTTT. Its protein is CASSLNHLGGRLDTGELFF.

This sequence joins TRBV9 and TRBJ2-5, with TRBD1 as a possible D gene (5 bases). V lost 0 bases to trimming and J lost 3 bases, with 9 bases between them. The CDR3 contains 14 residues. In germline, CDR1 is SGDLS, CDR2 YYNGEE. The CDR3 bases are TGTGCCAGCAGCGTAGGCGACAGCGAAGAGACCCAGTACTTC. This translates into CASSVGDSEETQYF.

This clone was seen a single time. This chain links TRBV3-1 (or the pseudogene TRBV3-2) with TRBJ2-6; unclear D gene. V lost 0 bases to trimming and J lost 4 bases, with 4 bases between them. Germline values: CDR1 LGHDT, CDR2 YNNKEL (reference sequence). The CDR3 runs to 14 residues. The CDR3 nucleotides are TGTGCCAGCAGCCAAGATTTGGGGGCCAACGTCCTGACTTTC. It encodes CASSQDLGANVLTF.

The chain carries TRBV3-1 (or the pseudogene TRBV3-2) and TRBJ1-5; possibly TRBD1 for D (6 bases). This CDR3 comprises 15 residues. Trimming shortened V by 4 bases and J by 3 bases, and 13 bases separated the two germline ends. Germline V CDR1 and CDR2: LGHDT, YNNKEL (reference sequence). The CDR3, as DNA: TGTGCCAGCAGCCCAATGACAGGTCCCAATCAGCCCCAGCATTTT. It codes for CASSPMTGPNQPQHF.

The chain couples TRBV11-1 to TRBJ2-1, with D possibly being TRBD1 (5 bases). This CDR3 has 14 amino acids. Germline assignment: CDR1 SGHAT and CDR2 FQDESV (reference sequence). Trimming took off 1 base at V and 5 bases at J, with 9 bases between the two ends. This CDR3 reads CASSLVTVDNEQFF. DNA of the CDR3: TGTGCCAGCAGCTTAGTGACAGTGGACAATGAGCAGTTCTTC. The full variable domain, its missing parts supplied by reference TRBV11-1 and TRBJ2-1, is EAEVAQSPRYKITEKSQAVAFWCDPISGHATLYWYRQILGQGPELLVQFQDESVVDDSQLPKDRFSAERLKGVDSTLKIQPAELGDSAMYLCASSLVTVDNEQFFGPGTRLTVL.

As DNA, the CDR3 is TGCGCCAGCAGCCAACCTCGGGACAGGGGGCACGAGCAGTACTTC. Amino acid sequence: CASSQPRDRGHEQYF. This sequence joins TRBV4-1 and TRBJ2-7; 12 positions match TRBD1. The V gene end was trimmed by 2 bases and the J gene end by 5 bases; junction bases not matched to a gene: 4. Germline V CDR1 and CDR2: MGHRA, YSYEKL. CDR3 length equals 15 residues.

V is TRBV5-1 and J is TRBJ1-5; D uncertain. CDR3 size: 14 residues. V was trimmed by 4 bases and J by 6 bases, leaving 14 bases between them. Germline assignment: CDR1 SGHRS and CDR2 YFSETQ. This CDR3 is CASSLNDNGQPQHF. In DNA, the CDR3 is TGCGCCAGCAGCCTAAACGACAATGGTCAGCCCCAGCATTTT. The whole variable domain, filled in from reference TRBV5-1 and TRBJ1-5, reads KAGVTQTPRYLIKTRGQQVTLSCSPISGHRSVSWYQQTPGQGLQFLFEYFSETQRNKGNFPGRFSGRQFSNSRSEMNVSTLELGDSALYLCASSLNDNGQPQHFGDGTRLSIL.

This chain connects TRBV30 to TRBJ2-2; 8 bases map to TRBD2. Germline CDR1 GTSNPN, CDR2 SVGIG (reference sequence). The CDR3 extends over 13 amino acids. V gave up 4 bases and J gave up 6 bases; unmatched junction bases: 4. In DNA, the CDR3 is TGTGCCTGGACCATGGGACTAGCCGGGGAGCTGTTTTTT. As protein: CAWTMGLAGELFF.

In its sample, this clone was seen once. The CDR3 sequence is CATSDFQGWVDTQYF. CDR3 sequence (DNA): TGTGCCACCAGTGATTTCCAGGGATGGGTTGATACGCAGTATTTT. The chain combines TRBV24-1 with TRBJ2-3; maybe TRBD1 (5 bases). CDR1 is KGHDR, CDR2 SFDVKD, per germline. The CDR3 is made up of 15 amino acids. Trimming left V 1 base short and J 6 bases short, with 13 bases between.

This clone has only one observation. The chain employs TRBV6-5 and TRBJ2-7; D may be TRBD1 (6 bases). The CDR3 is 12 amino acids. With 6 bases removed from V and 5 bases from J, the gap between germline ends came to 11 bases. Germline V gene sequence: CDR1 MNHEY, CDR2 SVGAGI. For the CDR3, the DNA is TGTGCCAGCAGCGGACAGTTCCACGAGCAGTACTTC. This translates into CASSGQFHEQYF.

The chain employs TRBV2 and TRBJ1-2; 8 bases map to TRBD1. J lost 7 bases, V lost 9 bases, and 10 bases had no gene match. There are 13 residues in the CDR3. CDR1 SNHLY and CDR2 FYNNEI come from the germline V gene. CDR3 protein: CAREGQGRSGYTF. CDR3 nucleotides: TGTGCCAGAGAAGGACAGGGAAGAAGTGGCTACACCTTC.

This chain uses TRBV2 with TRBJ2-7, with D possibly matching TRBD1 (5 bases). This CDR3 contains 12 residues. The V end lost 2 bases, the J end lost 6 bases, and 8 bases lay between the germline ends. Germline CDR1 reads SNHLY; CDR2 reads FYNNEI. The CDR3 nucleotides are TGTGCCAGCAGTGAACACAGGCCCGAGCAGTACTTC. Amino acids: CASSEHRPEQYF. Using reference TRBV2 and TRBJ2-7 for the parts outside the CDR3, the full variable domain is EPEVTQTPSHQVTQMGQEVILRCVPISNHLYFYWYRQILGQKVEFLVSFYNNEISEKSEIFDDQFSVERPDGSNFTLKIRSTKLEDSAMYFCASSEHRPEQYFGPGTRLTVT.

This clone was observed a single time. The V call is TRBV7-6, the J call TRBJ2-3; TRBD1 is a possible D gene (6 bases). Germline V gives CDR1 SGHVS, CDR2 FNYEAQ. This CDR3 has 16 amino acids. The V and J ends lost 5 bases and 4 bases respectively, with 19 bases between them. Here the CDR3 DNA reads TGTGCCAGCAGCGGTAACAGGGAAGCACGCGCAGATACGCAGTATTTT. This sequence encodes CASSGNREARADTQYF.

This chain uses TRBV5-5 with TRBJ2-7; D might be TRBD1 (7 bases). Germline CDR1 and CDR2: SGHKS and YYEKEE (reference sequence). This CDR3 spans 15 amino acids. The V end was cut by 4 bases, the J end by 4 bases, with 18 bases between. CDR3 residues: CASSPGGGWGYEQYF. The CDR3, as DNA: TGTGCCAGCAGCCCCGGAGGGGGCTGGGGGTACGAGCAGTACTTC.

CDR3 sequence: CASSLSMGSNQPQHF. In DNA form, the CDR3 reads TGTGCCAGCAGTCTATCGATGGGGAGCAATCAGCCCCAGCATTTT. The V gene is TRBV6-6, the J gene TRBJ1-5; D ambiguous. The germline gives CDR1 MNHNY, CDR2 SVGAGI (reference sequence). V was pared by 5 bases and J by 1 base, with 12 bases between. This CDR3 region has 15 residues.

Points on this clone: A much larger clone lies one base from this, so it may be a read error. This sample includes further DNA sequences coding for the same CDR3. The chain links TRBV20-1 to TRBJ1-3; D gene uncertain. CDR3 length: 11 residues. V lost 3 bases and J lost 2, with 2 bases in between. Germline V gene lookup returns CDR1 DFQATT and CDR2 SNEGSKA (reference sequence). The CDR3 DNA reads TGCAGTGCTAGGACTGGAAACACCATATATTTT. Amino acid sequence: CSARTGNTIYF.

The chain recombines TRBV4-3 with TRBJ1-2; 7 positions match TRBD1. This CDR3 is 16 amino acids long. The V segment lost 0 bases and the J segment 3 bases; nucleotides outside the gene matches: 7. Germline CDR1 and CDR2: LGHNA and YSLEER. As DNA, the CDR3 is TGCGCCAGCAGCCAAGATACCGGACAGGATGACTATGGCTACACCTTC. Translating it yields CASSQDTGQDDYGYTF.